Shown below are 2 T cell receptor beta chains from a single sample sequenced in a study of CD8+CD57+ T cells in acquired aplastic anemia. CD8+CD57+ cell expansion had been shown by flow cytometry in patients chosen for sequencing. It was genomic DNA that served as the template for profiling TCR beta VDJ and CDR3. MiXCR, applied by TCRdb to the reads, yields one record per CDR3 protein. Of under 150,000 distinct CDR3 sequences listed, over 30% are singletons. The sample consisted of sorted CD4+, CD8+, or CD8+CD57+ T cells (not recorded which) from PBMCs. The receptor set was obtained from a human donor with aplastic anemia.

The genes are TRBV5-1 and TRBJ2-2; D is ambiguous. Germline assignment: CDR1 SGHRS and CDR2 YFSETQ. V was cut by 9 bases and J by 4 bases, with 19 bases left in between. This CDR3 is 15 amino acids long. Written as DNA, the CDR3 is TGCGCCACCAATGGAGACTCGCCGGGCACCGGGGAGCTGTTTTTT. Amino acid sequence: CATNGDSPGTGELFF.

The sample holds many counts of this clonotype. This chain connects TRBV5-4 to TRBJ1-1; D remains ambiguous. From germline, CDR1 is SGHNT and CDR2 YYREEE (reference sequence). Trimming took 2 bases from V and 2 from J, leaving 4 bases between them. This CDR3 has 12 amino acids. The CDR3 loop is CASSLRNTEAFF. The CDR3 DNA reads TGTGCCAGCAGCTTACGAAACACTGAAGCTTTCTTT.